Listed here are 19 T cell receptor beta chains from one sample, sequenced in a study of cytomegalovirus exposure and HLA in healthy donors. With 60 Vbeta and 13 Jbeta primers, the PCR was carried out. Only in-frame clones appear in the TCRdb table, and some are missing; sequencing was by immunoSEQ multiplex PCR. This sample has about 90,000 clones, with roughly three fifths found just once. The sequenced material came from PBMCs. These receptors all come from a young man in good health and CMV-seronegative.

This chain joins TRBV7-9 and TRBJ2-7; the match to TRBD1 covers 10 bases. Trimming removed 5 bases from V and 3 bases from J; junction bases left unmatched: 4. This CDR3 contains 14 residues. CDR1 is SEHNR, CDR2 FQNEAQ, per germline (reference sequence). The chain's CDR3 is CASSEGQGHYEQYF. The DNA for the CDR3 is TGTGCCAGCAGCGAGGGACAGGGGCACTACGAGCAGTACTTC.

The chain combines TRBV19 with TRBJ2-3, with 7 bases identical to TRBD2. Trimming at V came to 10 bases and at J to 2 bases, leaving 12 bases not matched to a gene. The CDR3 runs to 15 residues. Germline V CDR1 and CDR2: LNHDA, SQIVND (reference sequence). The CDR3: CATTRGRGYTDTQYF. CDR3 bases: TGTGCCACTACCCGGGGGAGGGGTTACACAGATACGCAGTATTTT.

Worth noting for this clone: One end of the junction does not line up with germline, which may come from a read error. The chain links TRBV7-7 to TRBJ2-7, with D uncertain. The CDR3 has 13 amino acids. The germline CDR1 and CDR2 sequences are SSHAT and FNYEAQ (reference sequence). CDR3 sequence (DNA): TGTGCTAGCAGCTTAGAACTGAACTACGAGCAGTACTTC. Translation gives CASSLELNYEQYF.

This chain joins TRBV5-4 and TRBJ2-6, with unresolved D. The CDR3 contains 17 residues. Trimming shortened V by 8 bases and J by 4 bases, and 22 bases separated the two germline ends. CDR1 is SGHNT, CDR2 YYREEE, per germline (reference sequence). The DNA of the CDR3 is TGTGCCAGTTCGTACCTGGCAGGCAGGAACGGGGCCAACGTCCTGACTTTC. Residues: CASSYLAGRNGANVLTF. The full variable domain, completed using reference TRBV5-4 and TRBJ2-6, is ETGVTQSPTHLIKTRGQQVTLRCSSQSGHNTVSWYQQALGQGPQFIFQYYREEENGRGNFPPRFSGLQFPNYSSELNVNALELDDSALYLCASSYLAGRNGANVLTFGAGSRLTVL.

This rearrangement joins TRBV30 to TRBJ1-1; D is perhaps TRBD1 (5 bases). Trimming pared 5 bases from V and 0 bases from J, leaving 13 bases between. Germline V lookup: CDR1 GTSNPN, CDR2 SVGIG (reference sequence). The CDR3 consists of 14 residues. The CDR3 loop reads CAWAPGLLNTEAFF. For the CDR3, the DNA is TGTGCCTGGGCCCCGGGACTCCTGAACACTGAAGCTTTCTTT. The full variable domain, rest sourced from reference TRBV30 and TRBJ1-1, is SQTIHQWPATLVQPVGSPLSLECTVEGTSNPNLYWYRQAAGRGLQLLFYSVGIGQISSEVPQNLSASRPQDRQFILSSKKLLLSDSGFYLCAWAPGLLNTEAFFGQGTRLTVV.

The chain is built from TRBV10-3 and TRBJ2-7, with D perhaps matching TRBD2 (5 bases). V lost 8 bases and J lost 4, with 9 bases in between. The V gene's germline CDR1 is ENHRY and CDR2 SYGVKD. The CDR3 extends over 11 amino acids. CDR3 loop: CAIGSSYEQYF. CDR3 DNA sequence: TGTGCCATCGGGAGTTCGTACGAGCAGTACTTC.

V gene TRBV6-4 combines with J gene TRBJ2-2, with TRBD2 as a possible D gene (6 bases). The CDR3 sequence is 11 residues long. The ends were cut back, 6 bases at V and 8 bases at J, with 7 bases in the middle. Germline CDR1 is MRHNA and CDR2 is SNTAGT. The CDR3 loop is CASSAGGELFF. The CDR3 DNA is TGTGCCAGCAGCGCGGGGGGGGAGCTGTTTTTT.

This clone has more than one count but fewer than ten. The rearrangement joins TRBV18 to TRBJ1-3, with 8 bases aligning to TRBD1. The germline CDR1 and CDR2 sequences are KGHSH and LQKENI. The trim removed 0 bases at V and 0 bases at J, leaving 7 bases unmatched. The CDR3 has 18 amino acids. The CDR3 reads CASSPPGQGGSSGNTIYF. The CDR3 nucleotides read TGTGCCAGCTCACCACCCGGACAGGGCGGCAGCTCTGGAAACACCATATATTTT. Supplemented by reference TRBV18 and TRBJ1-3, the full variable domain reads NAGVMQNPRHLVRRRGQEARLRCSPMKGHSHVYWYRQLPEEGLKFMVYLQKENIIDESGMPKERFSAEFPKEGPSILRIQQVVRGDSAAYFCASSPPGQGGSSGNTIYFGEGSWLTVV.

This clone was detected a few times. J is TRBJ2-5 and V is TRBV5-4, with D tentatively TRBD2 (6 bases). Between the trimmed V and J ends, which lost 0 bases and 5 bases, there was a span of 11 bases. The CDR3 contains 14 residues. Germline loops: CDR1 SGHNT, CDR2 YYREEE (reference sequence). CDR3 amino acids: CASSLEVGGETQYF. The DNA for the CDR3 is TGTGCCAGCAGCTTGGAAGTGGGAGGCGAGACCCAGTACTTC.

The V gene is TRBV6-1, the J gene TRBJ2-1; 10 bases agree with TRBD1. This CDR3 contains 14 residues. The J segment lost 8 bases and the V segment lost 6 bases, leaving 7 bases of the junction unmatched. Germline CDR1 reads MNHNS; CDR2 reads SASEGT. The CDR3 sequence is CASRRTGGVDEQFF. In nucleotides, the CDR3 is TGTGCCAGCAGAAGGACAGGGGGTGTAGATGAGCAGTTCTTC.

The chain carries TRBV6-4 and TRBJ2-2; 7 bases line up with TRBD2. The V gene end was trimmed by 4 bases and the J gene end by 0 bases; junction bases not matched to a gene: 17. CDR1 MRHNA and CDR2 SNTAGT come from the germline V gene. This CDR3 spans 20 amino acids. CDR3 DNA: TGTGCCAGCAGTGCCATCCCCTTACTTAGCGGGCACTCGAACACCGGGGAGCTGTTTTTT. It specifies CASSAIPLLSGHSNTGELFF.

The chain couples TRBV28 to TRBJ2-5; D gene unclear. The CDR3 is 12 residues long. The germline V gene has CDR1 MDHEN and CDR2 SYDVKM. Trimming stripped 6 bases from V and 7 bases from J, with 12 bases between. The CDR3 DNA reads TGTGCCAGCAGCTCCTCATCGAGGACCCAGTACTTC. Translated: CASSSSSRTQYF.

The rearrangement links TRBV27 to TRBJ1-2, with D possibly matching TRBD1 (5 bases). Germline V gene sequence: CDR1 MNHEY, CDR2 SMNVEV (reference sequence). Trimming removed 3 bases at V and 7 bases at J, with 6 bases between. CDR3 size: 11 residues. CDR3: CASSFQGGYTF. The CDR3 region has the DNA TGTGCCAGCAGTTTCCAGGGTGGCTACACCTTC.

The J gene is TRBJ2-1, the V gene TRBV10-1; possible D gene TRBD2, 6 bases. The V end was cut by 2 bases, the J end by 5 bases, with 13 bases between. Looked up from germline, CDR1 is WNHNN and CDR2 is SYGVQD (reference sequence). CDR3 length: 15 residues. The CDR3 sequence is CASSETLGTDNEQFF. For the CDR3, the DNA is TGCGCCAGCAGTGAGACCCTTGGGACTGACAATGAGCAGTTCTTC.

The J gene is TRBJ2-1, the V gene TRBV7-7; 7 bases match TRBD2. This CDR3 is 11 amino acids long. Germline CDR1 SSHAT, CDR2 FNYEAQ (reference sequence). The CDR3 reads CASGPPPEQFF. In DNA, the CDR3 is TGTGCTAGCGGGCCCCCCCCTGAGCAGTTCTTC.

The J gene is TRBJ2-1, the V gene TRBV20-1, with D uncertain. Trimming cost V 5 bases and J 6 bases, with 8 bases left between them. CDR1 is DFQATT, CDR2 SNEGSKA, per germline (reference sequence). The CDR3 is 11 amino acids. Written as DNA, the CDR3 is TGCAGTGCTGGTCGCGGCAATGAGCAGTTCTTC. Translation: CSAGRGNEQFF.

The chain couples TRBV6-5 to TRBJ1-2, with no clear D. V shed 4 bases and J shed 2 bases, with 14 bases lying between them. CDR3 length: 15 amino acids. Germline CDR1 reads MNHEY; CDR2 reads SVGAGI. The CDR3, as DNA: TGTGCCAGCAGTTTACAACCGATACTAAACTATGGCTACACCTTC. Amino acids: CASSLQPILNYGYTF.

This clone has a handful of counts. The chain has TRBV10-2 and TRBJ2-7, with 10 bases identical to TRBD2. Germline CDR1 is WSHSY and CDR2 is SAAADI. The CDR3 has 14 residues. V trimming: 3 bases; J trimming: 3 bases; junction bases outside the gene matches: 2. CDR3 residues: CASSETSGNYEQYF. DNA for the CDR3: TGCGCCAGCAGTGAAACTAGCGGGAACTACGAGCAGTACTTC.

This clone was seen only a few times. The genes are TRBV27 and TRBJ2-7; 13 bases fit TRBD2. The germline CDR1 and CDR2 sequences are MNHEY and SMNVEV (reference sequence). This CDR3 spans 15 amino acids. V dropped 6 bases and J dropped 5; count of bases not matched to a gene: 7. CDR3 residues: CASRTAGLAGHEQYF. The CDR3 region has the DNA TGTGCCAGCAGAACGGCGGGACTAGCGGGACACGAGCAGTACTTC.